This TCR beta chain originates from a study of T cells expressing NK-cell markers. Study-wide background: Sorted CD3+CD56-NKG2C+, CD3+CD56+NKG2C- and CD3+CD56+NKG2C+ T cells were the source of the TCR beta repertoires. There were seven HCMV-seropositive donors and one seronegative donor among the eight sequenced. Broader study findings: These same clonotypes (in a few donors) also led the CD3+CD56-NKG2C+ fraction.

Libraries used 5'RACE template switching adding universal primer site and UMIs. TCRdb re-called the 5' RACE reads and catalogs CDR3 proteins one per entry, DNA excluded. This repertoire includes 500,000 or so distinct CDR3 sequences. Regarding this clonotype: Its antigen remains unknown.

The sequence was obtained from a man aged 18 to 35 in good health. The source material was blood T cells: a sorted CD56 or NKG2C T cell subset, CD4+ or CD8+ T cells, or bulk PBMC T cells (not recorded which).

CDR3 residues: CASSSKDSMNTEAFF. This chain joins TRBV7-9 and TRBJ1-1; the D gene TCRdb calls, TRBD1, cannot be checked with no DNA. In germline, CDR1 is SEHNR, CDR2 FQNEAQ (reference sequence). The CDR3 has 15 residues.